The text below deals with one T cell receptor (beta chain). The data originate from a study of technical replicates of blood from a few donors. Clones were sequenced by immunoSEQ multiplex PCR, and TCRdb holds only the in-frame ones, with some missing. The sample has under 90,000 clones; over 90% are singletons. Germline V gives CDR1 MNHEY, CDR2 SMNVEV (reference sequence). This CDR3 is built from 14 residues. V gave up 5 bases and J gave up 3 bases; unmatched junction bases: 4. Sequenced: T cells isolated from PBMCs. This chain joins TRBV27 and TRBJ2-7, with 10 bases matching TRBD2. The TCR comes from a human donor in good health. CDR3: CASSPWTSGYEQYF. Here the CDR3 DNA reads TGTGCCAGCAGTCCATGGACTAGCGGCTACGAGCAGTACTTC.